The clone carrying this TCR beta chain has more than one count but fewer than ten. The target antigen is unknown. Mouse germline and gene names are used. The observed sequence ends 4 residues before the CDR3 terminus, with the missing tail filled in from the germline J gene. Markers used for sorting pooled cutaneous lymph node cells were CD4, CD8alpha, NKG2D, NKG2ACE and others. Extraction and reverse transcription of RNA yielded cDNA as the sequencing template. TCRdb's copy holds only in-frame clones and misses some; the assay was immunoSEQ multiplex PCR. Altogether 200,000 to 300,000 clones were found in the sample, and no singletons occur. These data originate in a study of CD8+ T cells in alopecia areata. Study at large: C3H/HeJ graft donors with spontaneous alopecia, aged roughly 6-13 months, supplied skin that was transplanted onto female C3H/HeJ mice aged about 6-10 weeks.

The study, taken as a whole, reports: Patients shared TCRs less clearly than mice did, possibly owing to HLA. Resident alphabeta T cells of normal skin are also sequenced in scalp samples.

Germline values: CDR1 LGHDT, CDR2 YNNKQL (reference sequence). The length of the CDR3 is 15 residues. V lost 5 bases and J 3 bases, leaving 15 bases between the germline ends. This TCR derives from a C3H/HeJ mouse with alopecia areata. This line is of MHC haplotype H2-k. V and J are TRBV4 and TRBJ2-5; D is possibly TRBD1 (6 bases). Material: CD4+ T cells sorted from a lymph node. This CDR3 is CASSQNPGHQDTQYF. Partial CDR3 DNA: TGTGCCAGCAGCCAAAATCCGGGACATCAAGAC.